The next 13 T cell receptor beta chains were all read from a single sample in a study of cytomegalovirus exposure and HLA in healthy donors. Both 60 Vbeta primers and 13 Jbeta primers went into the PCR. The data were produced by immunoSEQ multiplex PCR, yet TCRdb's version contains in-frame clones alone and is incomplete. The sample holds 200,000 or so clones, roughly 81% seen once. Input material: PBMCs. The receptors here all came from a woman in her twenties or thirties in good health and CMV-seropositive.

This chain links TRBV7-2 with TRBJ2-3, with TRBD1 matching 10 bases. V was clipped by 1 base and J by 3 bases; unmatched bases: 4. The germline gives CDR1 SGHTA, CDR2 FQGNSA. The length of the CDR3 is 16 residues. The CDR3 DNA reads TGTGCCAGCAGCTTAGGGTCGGGACAGGGGACAGATACGCAGTATTTT. Its protein is CASSLGSGQGTDTQYF.

The table lists this clone with a count of one. The V call is TRBV6-1, the J call TRBJ2-7, with D perhaps matching TRBD1 (7 bases). Germline assignment: CDR1 MNHNS and CDR2 SASEGT. V lost 4 bases, J lost 7 bases, and 23 bases lay in between. This CDR3 is built from 16 residues. The CDR3 loop is CASSAPRTGGGGEQYF. The CDR3 nucleotides are TGTGCCAGCAGTGCGCCCCGGACAGGTGGAGGAGGGGAGCAGTACTTC.

In its sample, this clone was seen a few times. This chain connects TRBV6-1 to TRBJ2-1; 8 nucleotides line up with TRBD1. The CDR3 loop spans 16 amino acids. Germline V lookup: CDR1 MNHNS, CDR2 SASEGT. V lost 3 bases, J lost 3 bases, and 7 bases stayed unmatched. This chain's CDR3 is CASSDLGQGDYNEQFF. CDR3 in DNA: TGTGCCAGCAGTGACCTCGGACAGGGAGACTACAATGAGCAGTTCTTC.

The V and J genes are TRBV7-9 and TRBJ2-3; perhaps TRBD1 as D (5 bases). Trimming took off 1 base at V and 4 bases at J, with 21 bases between the two ends. This CDR3 has 18 residues. Germline V CDR1 and CDR2: SEHNR, FQNEAQ (reference sequence). For the CDR3, the DNA is TGTGCCAGCAGCTTAGACGAACAGGAATTTCTGCTGTCAGATACGCAGTATTTT. Translation: CASSLDEQEFLLSDTQYF.

The rearrangement uses TRBV13 and TRBJ2-7; 8 nucleotides match TRBD2. V trimming: 0 bases; J trimming: 6 bases; junction bases outside the gene matches: 4. The CDR3 has 14 residues. CDR1 is PRHDT and CDR2 is FYEKMQ in the germline V gene (reference sequence). The DNA of the CDR3 is TGTGCCAGCAGCTTAGGAGTAGCGGGGATCGAGCAGTACTTC. Translation: CASSLGVAGIEQYF. The whole variable domain, remainder taken from reference TRBV13 and TRBJ2-7, is AAGVIQSPRHLIKEKRETATLKCYPIPRHDTVYWYQQGPGQDPQFLISFYEKMQSDKGSIPDRFSAQQFSDYHSELNMSSLELGDSALYFCASSLGVAGIEQYFGPGTRLTVT.

The chain is built from TRBV7-2 and TRBJ1-3; D is possibly TRBD1 (5 bases). CDR1 is SGHTA, CDR2 FQGNSA, per germline. V was shortened by 4 bases and J by 0 bases, with 10 bases between the two germline ends. The CDR3 has 15 residues. The CDR3 protein is CASSSRGGSGNTIYF. For the CDR3, the DNA is TGTGCCAGCAGCTCCCGCGGGGGCTCTGGAAACACCATATATTTT.

This clone was seen just once. The V call is TRBV4-2, the J call TRBJ2-1; 7 positions match TRBD1. CDR1 LGHNA and CDR2 YNFKEQ come from the germline V gene. This CDR3 comprises 16 residues. V gave up 4 bases and J gave up 6 bases; unmatched junction bases: 12. The CDR3 region is CASSPKTGVSSNEQFF. The CDR3 DNA is TGTGCCAGCAGCCCGAAAACAGGGGTATCCAGCAATGAGCAGTTCTTC.

V and J are TRBV19 and TRBJ1-5; D may be TRBD1 (6 bases). CDR1 is LNHDA and CDR2 is SQIVND in the germline V gene (reference sequence). Trimming pared 7 bases from V and 0 bases from J, leaving 13 bases between. The CDR3 sequence is 15 residues long. In DNA form, the CDR3 reads TGTGCCAGTACCTCGACAGGTTATAGCAATCAGCCCCAGCATTTT. It encodes CASTSTGYSNQPQHF. Variable domain in full (rest from reference TRBV19 and TRBJ1-5): DGGITQSPKYLFRKEGQNVTLSCEQNLNHDAMYWYRQDPGQGLRLIYYSQIVNDFQKGDIAEGYSVSREKKESFPLTVTSAQKNPTAFYLCASTSTGYSNQPQHFGDGTRLSIL.

The count of this clone is one. V and J are TRBV12-1 and TRBJ2-3; TRBD1 was called by the table and not checked on the DNA. TRBV12-1 corresponds to a pseudogene. The CDR3 has 17 amino acids. CDR3 nucleotide sequence: TGTGCCAGCAGCTCCGAGGGGAAGGGGGTTGGCACAGATACGCAGTATTTT. Amino acid sequence: CASSSEGKGVGTDTQYF.

V gene TRBV19 combines with J gene TRBJ2-3; TRBD2 might be the D (5 bases). Germline V gene data show CDR1 as LNHDA and CDR2 as SQIVND (reference sequence). CDR3 size: 14 residues. Trimming took 3 bases from V and 1 from J, leaving 8 bases between them. For the CDR3, the DNA is TGTGCCAGTAGTATTATGCGGGGCACAGATACGCAGTATTTT. It specifies CASSIMRGTDTQYF.

This chain uses TRBV11-2 with TRBJ2-7; D perhaps matches TRBD1 (6 bases). Trimming removed 5 bases at V and 3 bases at J, with 14 bases between. The CDR3 consists of 14 residues. CDR1 and CDR2 (germline): SGHAT, FQNNGV. The DNA for the CDR3 is TGTGCCAGCAGCCGTCAGGGGCCTGGCTACGAGCAGTACTTC. Encoded protein: CASSRQGPGYEQYF.

V and J are TRBV19 and TRBJ1-2; possible D gene TRBD1, 6 bases. The CDR3 has 16 amino acids. Germline V CDR1 and CDR2: LNHDA, SQIVND (reference sequence). V was pared by 7 bases and J by 8 bases, with 26 bases between. CDR3 sequence: CASNSGVSGTFGGYTF. In DNA, the CDR3 is TGTGCCAGTAACTCAGGGGTGTCGGGAACATTCGGGGGCTACACCTTC. The full variable domain, its missing parts supplied by reference TRBV19 and TRBJ1-2, is DGGITQSPKYLFRKEGQNVTLSCEQNLNHDAMYWYRQDPGQGLRLIYYSQIVNDFQKGDIAEGYSVSREKKESFPLTVTSAQKNPTAFYLCASNSGVSGTFGGYTFGSGTRLTVV.

This clone was seen only once. This chain joins TRBV11-3 and TRBJ1-5; D is ambiguous. The V gene's germline CDR1 is SGHNT and CDR2 YENEEA. There are 16 residues in the CDR3. Trimming took 5 bases from V and 4 from J, leaving 18 bases between them. For the CDR3, the DNA is TGTGCCAGCAGCCTTCGAGCCCTTAGCTTTAATCAGCCCCAGCATTTT. This translates into CASSLRALSFNQPQHF.